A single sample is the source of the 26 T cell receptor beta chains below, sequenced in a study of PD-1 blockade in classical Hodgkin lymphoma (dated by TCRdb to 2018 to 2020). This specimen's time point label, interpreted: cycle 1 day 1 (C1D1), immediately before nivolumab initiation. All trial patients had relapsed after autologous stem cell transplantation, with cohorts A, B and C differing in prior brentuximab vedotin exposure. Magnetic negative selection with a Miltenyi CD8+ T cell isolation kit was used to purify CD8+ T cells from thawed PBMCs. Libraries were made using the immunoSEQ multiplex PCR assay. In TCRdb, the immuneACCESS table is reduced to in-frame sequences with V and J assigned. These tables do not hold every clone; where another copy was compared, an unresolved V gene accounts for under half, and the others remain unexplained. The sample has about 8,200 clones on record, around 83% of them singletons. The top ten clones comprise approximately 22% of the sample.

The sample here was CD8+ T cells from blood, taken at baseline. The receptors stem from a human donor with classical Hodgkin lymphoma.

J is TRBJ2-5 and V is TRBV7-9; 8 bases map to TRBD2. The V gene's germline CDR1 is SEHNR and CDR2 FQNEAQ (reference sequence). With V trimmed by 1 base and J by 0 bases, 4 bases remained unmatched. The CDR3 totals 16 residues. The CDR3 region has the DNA TGTGCCAGCAGCTTAGGAGTCGGGGGGGACCAAGAGACCCAGTACTTC. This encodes CASSLGVGGDQETQYF.

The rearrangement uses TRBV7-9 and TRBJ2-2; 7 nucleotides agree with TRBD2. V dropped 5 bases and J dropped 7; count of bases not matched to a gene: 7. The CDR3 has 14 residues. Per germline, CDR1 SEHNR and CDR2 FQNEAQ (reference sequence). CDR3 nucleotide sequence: TGTGCCAGCAGCGACGGGACTATCCTCGGGGAGCTGTTTTTT. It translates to CASSDGTILGELFF. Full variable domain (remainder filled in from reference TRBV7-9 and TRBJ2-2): DTGVSQNPRHKITKRGQNVTFRCDPISEHNRLYWYRQTLGQGPEFLTYFQNEAQLEKSRLLSDRFSAERPKGSFSTLEIQRTEQGDSAMYLCASSDGTILGELFFGEGSRLTVL.

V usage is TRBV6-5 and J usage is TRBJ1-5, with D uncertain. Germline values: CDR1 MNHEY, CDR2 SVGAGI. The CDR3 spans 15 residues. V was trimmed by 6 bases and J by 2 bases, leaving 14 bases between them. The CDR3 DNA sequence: TGTGCCAGCAGCCCACTTGGGGTTGGCAATCAGCCCCAGCATTTT. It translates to CASSPLGVGNQPQHF.

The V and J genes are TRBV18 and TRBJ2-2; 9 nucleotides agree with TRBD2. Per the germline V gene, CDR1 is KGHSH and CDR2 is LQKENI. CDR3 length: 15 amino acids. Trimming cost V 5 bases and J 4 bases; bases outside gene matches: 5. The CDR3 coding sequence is TGTGCCAGCTCATTGAGCGGGAGGAGCACCGGGGAGCTGTTTTTT. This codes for CASSLSGRSTGELFF.

Here the CDR3 DNA reads TGTGCCAGCAGCTTAGGCCTCTCTCCCACAGATACGCAGTATTTT. This sequence encodes CASSLGLSPTDTQYF. The chain has TRBV7-3 and TRBJ2-3; D call uncertain. CDR1 and CDR2 (germline): SGHTA, FQGTGA. The CDR3 runs to 15 residues. V lost 2 bases and J lost 2, with 11 bases in between. The full variable domain, its missing parts supplied by reference TRBV7-3 and TRBJ2-3, is GAGVSQTPSNKVTEKGKYVELRCDPISGHTALYWYRQSLGQGPEFLIYFQGTGAADDSGLPNDRFFAVRPEGSVSTLKIQRTERGDSAVYLCASSLGLSPTDTQYFGPGTRLTVL.

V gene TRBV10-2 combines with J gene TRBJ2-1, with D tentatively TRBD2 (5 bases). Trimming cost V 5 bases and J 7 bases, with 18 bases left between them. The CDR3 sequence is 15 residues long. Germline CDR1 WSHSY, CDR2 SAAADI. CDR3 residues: CASSLLGRPPNEQFF. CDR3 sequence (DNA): TGCGCCAGCAGTCTACTAGGCAGGCCGCCGAATGAGCAGTTCTTC.

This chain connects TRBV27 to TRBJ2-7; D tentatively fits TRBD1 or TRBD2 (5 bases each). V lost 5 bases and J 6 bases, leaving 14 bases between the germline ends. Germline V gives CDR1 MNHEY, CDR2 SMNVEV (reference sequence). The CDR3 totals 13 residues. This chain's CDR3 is CASSALGVCEQYF. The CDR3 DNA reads TGTGCCAGCAGTGCCCTGGGGGTCTGCGAGCAGTACTTC.

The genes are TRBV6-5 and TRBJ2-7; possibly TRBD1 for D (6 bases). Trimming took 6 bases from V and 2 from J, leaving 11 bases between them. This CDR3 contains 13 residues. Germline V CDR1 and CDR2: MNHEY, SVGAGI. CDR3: CASRNRVPYEQYF. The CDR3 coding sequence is TGTGCCAGCAGAAACAGGGTACCCTACGAGCAGTACTTC.

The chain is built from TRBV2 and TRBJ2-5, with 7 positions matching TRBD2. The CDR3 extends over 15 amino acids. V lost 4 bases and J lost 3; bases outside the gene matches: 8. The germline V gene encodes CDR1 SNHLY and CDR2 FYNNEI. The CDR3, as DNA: TGTGCCAGCAGTGGAAATGGGACTATGGAAGAGACCCAGTACTTC. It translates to CASSGNGTMEETQYF.

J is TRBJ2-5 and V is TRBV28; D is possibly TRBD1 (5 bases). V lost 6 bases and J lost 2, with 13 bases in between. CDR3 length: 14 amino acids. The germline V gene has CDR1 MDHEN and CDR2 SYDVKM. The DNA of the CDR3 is TGTGCCAGCAGCAAGTTGCAGGGACAAGAGACCCAGTACTTC. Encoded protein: CASSKLQGQETQYF.

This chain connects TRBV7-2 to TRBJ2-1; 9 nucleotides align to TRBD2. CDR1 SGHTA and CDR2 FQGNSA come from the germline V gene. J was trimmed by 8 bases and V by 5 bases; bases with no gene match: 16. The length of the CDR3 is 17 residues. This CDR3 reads CASSRWTSVAPSDEQFF. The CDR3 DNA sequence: TGTGCCAGCAGCAGATGGACTAGCGTCGCTCCTAGTGATGAGCAGTTCTTC.

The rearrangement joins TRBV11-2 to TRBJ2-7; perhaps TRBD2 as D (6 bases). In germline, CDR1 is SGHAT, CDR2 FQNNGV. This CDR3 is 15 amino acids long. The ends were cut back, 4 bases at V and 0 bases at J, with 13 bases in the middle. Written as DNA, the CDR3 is TGTGCCAGCAGCTCAATAGCCGGGGGCTCCTACGAGCAGTACTTC. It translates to CASSSIAGGSYEQYF.

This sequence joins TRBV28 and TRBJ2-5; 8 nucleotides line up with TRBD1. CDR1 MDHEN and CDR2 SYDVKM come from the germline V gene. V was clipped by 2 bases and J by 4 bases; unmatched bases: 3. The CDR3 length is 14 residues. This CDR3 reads CASSLTGGPETQYF. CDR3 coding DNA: TGTGCCAGCAGTTTAACAGGGGGTCCAGAGACCCAGTACTTC.

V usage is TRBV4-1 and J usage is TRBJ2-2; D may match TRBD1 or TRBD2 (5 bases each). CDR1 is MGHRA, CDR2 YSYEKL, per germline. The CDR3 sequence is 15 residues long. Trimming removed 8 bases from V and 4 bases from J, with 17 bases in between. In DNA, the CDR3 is TGCGCCAGCGGATCCGGGACCCCGGGCACCGGGGAGCTGTTTTTT. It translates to CASGSGTPGTGELFF.

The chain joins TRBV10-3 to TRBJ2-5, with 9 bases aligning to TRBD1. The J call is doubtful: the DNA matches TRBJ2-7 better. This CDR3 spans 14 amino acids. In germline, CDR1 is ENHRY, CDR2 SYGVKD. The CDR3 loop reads CAIGPGTGTYEQYF. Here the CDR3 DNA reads TGTGCCATCGGGCCCGGGACAGGGACCTACGAGCAGTACTTC.

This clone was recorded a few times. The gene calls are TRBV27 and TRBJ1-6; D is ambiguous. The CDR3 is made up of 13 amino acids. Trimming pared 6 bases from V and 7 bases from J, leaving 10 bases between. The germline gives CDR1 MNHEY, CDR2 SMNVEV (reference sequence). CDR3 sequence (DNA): TGTGCCAGCAGCCGGACTCCAAATTCACCCCTCCACTTT. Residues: CASSRTPNSPLHF.

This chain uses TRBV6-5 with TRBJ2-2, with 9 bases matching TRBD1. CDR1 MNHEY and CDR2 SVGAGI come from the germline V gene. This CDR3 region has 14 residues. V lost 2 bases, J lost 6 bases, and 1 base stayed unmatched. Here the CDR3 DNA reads TGTGCCAGCAGTTACGGACAGGGGTCCGGGGAGCTGTTTTTT. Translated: CASSYGQGSGELFF.

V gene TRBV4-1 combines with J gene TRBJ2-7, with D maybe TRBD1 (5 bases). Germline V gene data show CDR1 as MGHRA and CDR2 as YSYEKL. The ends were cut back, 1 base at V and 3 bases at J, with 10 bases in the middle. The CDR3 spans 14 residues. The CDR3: CASSQGTSNYEQYF. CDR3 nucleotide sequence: TGCGCCAGCAGCCAAGGGACAAGTAACTACGAGCAGTACTTC.

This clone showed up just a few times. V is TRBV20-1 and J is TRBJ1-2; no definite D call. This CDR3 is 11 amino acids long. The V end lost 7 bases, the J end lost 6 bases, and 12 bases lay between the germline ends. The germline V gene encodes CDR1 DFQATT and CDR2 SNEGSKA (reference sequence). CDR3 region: CSGMREDGYTF. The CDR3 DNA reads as TGCAGTGGAATGCGGGAAGATGGCTACACCTTC.

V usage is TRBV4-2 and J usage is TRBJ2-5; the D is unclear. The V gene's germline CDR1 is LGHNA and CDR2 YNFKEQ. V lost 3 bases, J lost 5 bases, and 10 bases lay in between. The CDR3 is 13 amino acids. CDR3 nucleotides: TGTGCCAGCAGCCAGACGTTGTTGGAGACCCAGTACTTC. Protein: CASSQTLLETQYF.

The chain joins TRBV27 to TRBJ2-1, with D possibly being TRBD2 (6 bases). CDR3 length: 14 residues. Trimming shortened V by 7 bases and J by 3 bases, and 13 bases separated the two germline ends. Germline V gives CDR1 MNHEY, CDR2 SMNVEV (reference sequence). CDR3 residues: CASTTLGGYNEQFF. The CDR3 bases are TGTGCCAGCACCACTTTGGGAGGCTACAATGAGCAGTTCTTC.

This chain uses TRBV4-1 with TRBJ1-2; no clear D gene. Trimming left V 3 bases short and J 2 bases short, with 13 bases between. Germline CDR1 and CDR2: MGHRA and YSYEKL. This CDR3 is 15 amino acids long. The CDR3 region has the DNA TGCGCCAGCAGCCAGGGGTTTGACACCAACTATGGCTACACCTTC. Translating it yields CASSQGFDTNYGYTF.

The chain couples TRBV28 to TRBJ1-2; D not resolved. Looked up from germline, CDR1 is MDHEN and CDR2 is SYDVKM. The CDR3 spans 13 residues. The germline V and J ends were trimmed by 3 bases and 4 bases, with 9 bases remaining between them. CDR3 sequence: CASSFTPIYGYTF. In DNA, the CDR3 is TGTGCCAGCAGTTTCACCCCTATCTATGGCTACACCTTC.

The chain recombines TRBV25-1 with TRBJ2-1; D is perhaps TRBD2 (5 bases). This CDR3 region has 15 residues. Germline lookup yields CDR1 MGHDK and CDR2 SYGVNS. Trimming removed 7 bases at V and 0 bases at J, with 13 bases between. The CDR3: CASNPVGSSYNEQFF. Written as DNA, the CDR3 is TGTGCCAGCAACCCCGTTGGGAGCTCCTACAATGAGCAGTTCTTC.

The CDR3 loop reads CASSPGGGYEQYF. In nucleotides, the CDR3 is TGTGCCAGCTCACCAGGTGGAGGCTACGAGCAGTACTTC. The chain carries TRBV18 and TRBJ2-7; the D gene is possibly TRBD2 (5 bases). The CDR3 extends over 13 amino acids. Germline lookup yields CDR1 KGHSH and CDR2 LQKENI. V was trimmed by 2 bases and J by 3 bases, leaving 8 bases between them.

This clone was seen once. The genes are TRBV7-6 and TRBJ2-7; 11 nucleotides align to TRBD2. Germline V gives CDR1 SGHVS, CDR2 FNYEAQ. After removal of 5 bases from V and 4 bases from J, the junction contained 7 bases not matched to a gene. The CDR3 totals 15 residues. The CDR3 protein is CASSSELAGDYEQYF. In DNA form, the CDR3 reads TGTGCCAGCAGCAGCGAACTAGCGGGAGATTACGAGCAGTACTTC.